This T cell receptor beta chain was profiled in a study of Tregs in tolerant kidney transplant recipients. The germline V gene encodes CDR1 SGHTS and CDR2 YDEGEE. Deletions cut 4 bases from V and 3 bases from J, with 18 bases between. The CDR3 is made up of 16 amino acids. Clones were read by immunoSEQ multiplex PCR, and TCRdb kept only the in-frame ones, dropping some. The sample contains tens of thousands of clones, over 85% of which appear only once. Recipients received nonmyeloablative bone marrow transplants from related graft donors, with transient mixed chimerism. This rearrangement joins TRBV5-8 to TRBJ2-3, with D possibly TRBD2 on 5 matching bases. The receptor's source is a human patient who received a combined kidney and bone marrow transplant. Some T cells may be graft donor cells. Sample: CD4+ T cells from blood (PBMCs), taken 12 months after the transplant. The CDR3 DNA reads TGTGCCAGCAGCCGTGTTATTACCGGGGTAACAGATACGCAGTATTTT. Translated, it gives CASSRVITGVTDTQYF.